The clone carrying this T cell receptor beta chain has ten or more counts. The V gene end was trimmed by 0 bases and the J gene end by 3 bases; junction bases not matched to a gene: 5. In germline, CDR1 is SGHNT, CDR2 YYREEE (reference sequence). The CDR3 sequence is 16 residues long. With TRAV- and TRBV-specific primers, first-strand cDNA was made, covering the alpha and beta chains. For amplifying TCRs, the PCR ran for approximately 18 cycles with Phusion, which was used together with a constant-region primer and the adapter on the V primers. One entry per CDR3 protein results from TCRdb running MiXCR on the reads. The sample records tens of thousands of distinct CDR3 sequences, more than 8.5% being singletons. Time point denoted: before trial treatment. This entry is derived from a study of low-dose radiotherapy and immunotherapy resistance in tumors. Overall study context: Radiation delivery to Cohort 1 consisted of 0.5 Gy per fraction every 2 weeks, summing to 6.5 Gy. Study patients were administered oral aspirin at 300 mg daily for four cycles from cycle 1 day 1.

This specimen was PBMCs, taken before treatment. The sequence was collected from a male donor with prostate cancer. V usage is TRBV5-4 and J usage is TRBJ2-2, with 7 bases that match TRBD2. CDR3 DNA: TGTGCCAGCAGCTTGGTGGGCGGGAGTTACACCGGGGAGCTGTTTTTT. It translates to CASSLVGGSYTGELFF.